This T cell receptor beta chain originates from a study of CD8 T cells in Susac syndrome. Study findings and constraints: Susac syndrome CD8+ repertoires were clonally expanded, most strongly in CD8+ TEMRA cells.

The CDR3 totals 18 residues. Trimming at V came to 0 bases and at J to 7 bases, leaving 13 bases not matched to a gene. Germline CDR1 is MGHRA and CDR2 is YSYEKL. Random hexamers served to reverse transcribe about 0.45 to 1 ug RNA. Using its own MiXCR run on the immunoSEQ multiplex PCR reads, TCRdb lists one record per CDR3 protein. Of 65,000 to 100,000 distinct CDR3 sequences listed, 96% are singletons. Details on this clonotype: Antigen unknown.

The chain is built from TRBV4-1 and TRBJ2-5; TRBD1 matches at 11 bases. The sequenced sample consisted of CD8+ T cells from PBMCs. This TCR derives from a human donor with Susac syndrome. The CDR3 region is CASSQEGGQGAGGGTQYF. The CDR3 nucleotides are TGCGCCAGCAGCCAAGAAGGAGGACAGGGGGCAGGGGGCGGGACCCAGTACTTC.